The 7 T cell receptor beta chains given below trace back to one sample, sequenced in a study of cytomegalovirus exposure and HLA in healthy donors. PCR primers comprised 60 Vbeta and 13 Jbeta primers. Measured with immunoSEQ multiplex PCR; TCRdb has only the in-frame clones, and not every one. The sample is made up of 75,000 to 85,000 clones, and the top ten hold less than 5% of it. Sample: PBMCs. These receptors were obtained from a man between 18 and 35 years old in good health and CMV-seropositive.

The chain joins TRBV15 to TRBJ1-5; the D gene is possibly TRBD1 (5 bases). This CDR3 has 13 amino acids. Germline lookup yields CDR1 LNHNV and CDR2 YYDKDF (reference sequence). The V and J ends lost 4 bases and 2 bases respectively, with 6 bases between them. This CDR3 reads CATSKGGNQPQHF. The CDR3 DNA reads as TGTGCCACCAGCAAAGGGGGCAATCAGCCCCAGCATTTT.

Concerning this clone: At one end the junction does not follow the germline gene, possibly because of a read error. The gene calls are TRBV7-6 and TRBJ2-5, with D possibly TRBD1 on 5 matching bases. Germline V gives CDR1 SGHVS, CDR2 FNYEAQ. There are 13 residues in the CDR3. The CDR3 bases are TGTGCCAGCAGCTCACCCGCCAGGGTTAAACAACACTTC. It codes for CASSSPARVKQHF.

The CDR3 region has the DNA TGTGCCAGTACCCCCAGGCAGGGCGTCGATTCACCCCTCCACTTT. It is translated as CASTPRQGVDSPLHF. This chain uses TRBV19 with TRBJ1-6; tentatively, D is TRBD1 (5 bases). Germline V gene data show CDR1 as LNHDA and CDR2 as SQIVND (reference sequence). This CDR3 is 15 amino acids long. Trimming pared 7 bases from V and 8 bases from J, leaving 18 bases between.

The CDR3 region is CASSSSGTGWRAGGNTEAFF. DNA of the CDR3: TGCGCCAGCAGCTCTTCCGGGACAGGGTGGAGGGCTGGAGGGAACACTGAAGCTTTCTTT. The rearrangement joins TRBV5-1 to TRBJ1-1, with 9 bases identical to TRBD1. Trimming cost V 3 bases and J 1 base; bases outside gene matches: 19. From germline, CDR1 is SGHRS and CDR2 YFSETQ. The CDR3 length is 20 residues.

The J gene is TRBJ2-5, the V gene TRBV28; 9 bases match TRBD2. Germline-derived CDR1 and CDR2 are MDHEN and SYDVKM. The CDR3 is 16 amino acids. The J segment lost 4 bases and the V segment lost 4 bases, leaving 10 bases of the junction unmatched. CDR3 sequence: CASSSPQAGGGETQYF. The CDR3 DNA reads as TGTGCCAGCAGTTCCCCCCAAGCGGGGGGAGGAGAGACCCAGTACTTC.

CDR3 region: CASSIGHLEAFF. In DNA, the CDR3 is TGTGCCAGCAGCATAGGACACCTTGAAGCTTTCTTT. The chain employs TRBV28 and TRBJ1-1; tentative D call: TRBD1 (5 bases). The V and J ends lost 6 bases and 7 bases respectively, with 12 bases between them. The CDR3 runs to 12 residues. The V gene's germline CDR1 is MDHEN and CDR2 SYDVKM.

J is TRBJ1-5 and V is TRBV7-9, with unresolved D. Trimming removed 0 bases from V and 6 bases from J, with 3 bases in between. The CDR3 sequence is 12 residues long. In germline, CDR1 is SEHNR, CDR2 FQNEAQ (reference sequence). The CDR3 sequence: CASSLAAQPQHF. The CDR3 bases are TGTGCCAGCAGCTTAGCAGCTCAGCCCCAGCATTTT.